The T cell receptor beta chain under discussion was sequenced for a study of T-cell reconstitution after alpha-beta-depleted transplantation in children. Study-wide findings and caveats: Newly generated T cells supplied most T-cell counts and diversity one year post-transplant. Some patients' high day-60 TCRbeta diversity was traced to surviving recipient T cells and thymic progenitors. Reportedly, roughly two months post-transplant, alpha-beta T cells arose from several hundred expanded graft clones.

This clonotype occurred many times. Its antigen is undetermined. This CDR3 is 14 amino acids long. The ends were cut back, 1 base at V and 2 bases at J, with 5 bases in the middle. Germline V gives CDR1 SGHVS, CDR2 FQNEAQ. A library of TCRbeta sequences, prepared with unique molecular identifiers, was generated. MiXCR, applied by TCRdb to the PCR reads, yields one record per CDR3 protein. The sample lists 180,000 or so distinct CDR3 sequences; roughly 6% were seen once. The gene calls are TRBV7-8 and TRBJ2-2; D ambiguous. This clonotype originated in a girl under two years old with combined immunodeficiency, due to receive a stem cell transplant. This sample comprised PBMCs, obtained before TCRalphabeta/CD19-depleted stem cell transplant. DNA for the CDR3: TGTGCCAGCAGCTTAGGGGGAAACACCGGGGAGCTGTTTTTT. This encodes CASSLGGNTGELFF.